This passage covers 5 T cell receptor beta chains from one sample sequenced in a study of blood T cell repertoires in COVID-19. Profiling relied on immunoSEQ multiplex PCR, and the TCRdb table lists in-frame clones only, not all of them. The table has over 55,000 clones, about four fifths seen once. Sample: peripheral blood. The source of these receptors is a human donor in a cohort sampled during active COVID-19.

The chain recombines TRBV18 with TRBJ1-1, with TRBD1 identical over 7 bases. The junction had 9 bases not matched to a gene; V was cut back by 6 bases and J by 2 bases. CDR1 KGHSH and CDR2 LQKENI come from the germline V gene. The CDR3 sequence is 15 residues long. CDR3 bases: TGTGCCAGCTCCCTCGGGGGACAGTCAAACACTGAAGCTTTCTTT. This gives the protein CASSLGGQSNTEAFF.

This sequence joins TRBV2 and TRBJ1-1; TRBD1 aligns across 10 bases. The germline CDR1 and CDR2 sequences are SNHLY and FYNNEI. There are 14 residues in the CDR3. V dropped 6 bases and J dropped 7; count of bases not matched to a gene: 8. The CDR3 coding sequence is TGTGCCAGCAGCGCCCGACAGGGGGCTTTTGAAGCTTTCTTT. Protein product: CASSARQGAFEAFF.

The J gene is TRBJ1-1, the V gene TRBV28, with unresolved D. The CDR3 totals 14 residues. Germline CDR1 is MDHEN and CDR2 is SYDVKM. Trimming cost V 2 bases and J 0 bases, with 7 bases left between them. Here the CDR3 DNA reads TGTGCCAGCAGTTTAGTACAGTTGAACACTGAAGCTTTCTTT. Protein sequence: CASSLVQLNTEAFF.

V and J are TRBV4-2 and TRBJ1-1, with TRBD1 matching over 7 bases. Germline loops: CDR1 LGHNA, CDR2 YNFKEQ. The V segment lost 0 bases and the J segment 3 bases; nucleotides outside the gene matches: 4. CDR3 length equals 15 residues. The CDR3 nucleotides are TGTGCCAGCAGCCAAGAGGCCGACAGGGACACTGAAGCTTTCTTT. Translation: CASSQEADRDTEAFF.

V usage is TRBV28 and J usage is TRBJ1-2; D perhaps matches TRBD1 (5 bases). V lost 6 bases and J lost 2, with 13 bases in between. Germline V gene lookup returns CDR1 MDHEN and CDR2 SYDVKM. The CDR3 has 14 residues. The CDR3 region has the DNA TGTGCCAGCAGCCCGAGTGGGGGGAACTATGGCTACACCTTC. This gives the protein CASSPSGGNYGYTF.